The rows below give T cell receptor beta chains drawn from one sample of a study of blood T cells in healthy people across ages. In TCRdb, the 5' RACE reads were re-called with MiXCR into one record per CDR3 protein. The sample consists of roughly 1,500,000 distinct CDR3 sequences, about 32% of them appearing once. The source material was blood. These receptor sequences come from a woman younger than 45 in good health. Both conserved end residues are part of each CDR3. Each record gives: D gene, V gene, J gene, clone size, CDR3 DNA, CDR3 protein. D genes are given only for firm matches. Rows give clone size only sometimes, using once, few, many, or a class for an expanded clone.

NA	TRBV7-8	TRBJ1-2	NA	TGTGCCAGCAGCCCCCGGTCTGGGAGGGACTATGGCTACACCTTC	CASSPRSGRDYGYTF
TRBD1	TRBV6-1	TRBJ1-2	NA	TGTGCCAGCAGCGCTACCGGGACAGTTTATGGCTACACCTTC	CASSATGTVYGYTF
NA	TRBV6-1	TRBJ2-3	NA	TGTGCCAGCAGTGGGACATCTACAAATACGCAGTATTTT	CASSGTSTNTQYF
NA	TRBV20-1	TRBJ1-2	few	TGCAGTGCTAGAGCCCCGGGAGGGGGAAATGGCTACACCTTC	CSARAPGGGNGYTF
TRBD1	TRBV11-1	TRBJ2-4	NA	TGTGCCAGCAGCTCCCGGACAGGGAAAAACATTCAGTACTTC	CASSSRTGKNIQYF
TRBD2	TRBV28	TRBJ2-3	NA	TGTGCCAGCAGTTTATCTCCTAGCGGGAGGGCCACAGATACGCAGTATTTT	CASSLSPSGRATDTQYF
NA	TRBV9	TRBJ2-1	NA	TGTGCCAGCAGCGTAGGGGTAAGCAGGGAGCAGTTCTTC	CASSVGVSREQFF
NA	TRBV10-3	TRBJ2-2	few	TGTGCCATCAGTGATCGACCGAACACCGGGGAGCTGTTTTTT	CAISDRPNTGELFF
NA	TRBV5-1	TRBJ2-1	NA	TGCGCCAGCAGCTTGGGTAGGCAGGGTGTCCGGGGCTCCTACAATGAGCAGTTCTTC	CASSLGRQGVRGSYNEQFF
TRBD2	TRBV20-1	TRBJ2-5	few	TGCAGTGCTTTCGCGGGGGGGCCGGGAGAGACCCAGTACTTC	CSAFAGGPGETQYF
NA	TRBV20-1	TRBJ2-3	NA	TGCAGTGCTGGAGTCGGGTTCACAGATACGCAGTATTTT	CSAGVGFTDTQYF
TRBD2	TRBV2	TRBJ2-5	few	TGTGCCAGCAGTGAGGGGGGGGCCCAGTACTTC	CASSEGGAQYF
TRBD2	TRBV27	TRBJ2-7	few	TGTGCCAGCAGTTTCCTTCCTAGCGGGAGAGCGGACGAGCAGTACTTC	CASSFLPSGRADEQYF
NA	TRBV27	TRBJ1-6	few	TGTGCCAGCGCCTGGCGCAATTCACCCCTCCACTTT	CASAWRNSPLHF
TRBD2	TRBV4-1	TRBJ2-3	few	TGCGCCAGCAGCCAAGTTTTGCGGGAGGTCACAGATACGCAGTATTTT	CASSQVLREVTDTQYF
TRBD1	TRBV6-6	TRBJ1-5	NA	TGTGCCAGCAGCAACACAGGGGGACGTCAGCCCCAGCATTTT	CASSNTGGRQPQHF
TRBD2	TRBV12-3/TRBV12-4	TRBJ2-4	NA	TGTGCCAGCAGTTTAAGCGGGGTTGGAAACATTCAGTACTTC	CASSLSGVGNIQYF
NA	TRBV4-2	TRBJ2-7	many	TGTGCCAGCGGAGCTTTTGGGGGCGCAACCTACGAGCAGTACTTC	CASGAFGGATYEQYF
TRBD2	TRBV19	TRBJ2-7	NA	TGTGCCAGTAGTGTCTCTCTAGCGGGCGAGCAGTACTTC	CASSVSLAGEQYF
NA	TRBV6-5	TRBJ2-3	many	TGTGCCAGCCGACCCCTTGCGTCGGGAACAGATACGCAGTATTTT	CASRPLASGTDTQYF
TRBD2	TRBV29-1	TRBJ2-1	NA	TGCAGCGTTGCTGCGGGAGGGCCGTGGGACAATGAGCAGTTCTTC	CSVAAGGPWDNEQFF
NA	TRBV30	TRBJ1-5	NA	TGTGCCTGGAGCCTTTATAGCAATCAGCCCCAGCATTTT	CAWSLYSNQPQHF
TRBD1	TRBV9	TRBJ2-1	NA	TGTGCCAGCGGAGGGACAGGTACTCATAATGAGCAGTTCTTC	CASGGTGTHNEQFF
TRBD1	TRBV12-5	TRBJ1-2	few	TGTGCTAGTGGTTTGGTACTTCCCGGACAGGGACCCTATGGCTACACCTTC	CASGLVLPGQGPYGYTF
NA	TRBV27	TRBJ2-7	NA	TGTGCCGGCAGTTTACAGTCATTGAGGGCGGACTACGAGCAGTACTTC	CAGSLQSLRADYEQYF
TRBD2	TRBV7-9	TRBJ2-1	few	TGTGCCAGCAGCCCAGTAGCGGGGGGGCAGTTCAATGAGCAGTTCTTC	CASSPVAGGQFNEQFF
NA	TRBV4-1	TRBJ2-5	many	TGCGCCAGCAGCCAAGTGGGGCTAGGAGAGACCCAGTACTTC	CASSQVGLGETQYF
NA	TRBV5-1	TRBJ2-5	once	TGCGCCAGCAGGCAAAGTGATGGGGGCGCAGAGACCCAGTACTTC	CASRQSDGGAETQYF
NA	TRBV6-6	TRBJ1-4	NA	TGTGCCAGCGGCCCTAATGAAAAACTGTTTTTT	CASGPNEKLFF